The entry that follows covers one TCR beta chain sequence. Naive CD8 isolation took CD45RO-negative cells positively selected for CCR7 and excluded terminally differentiated effector memory CD45RA+ cells. The sample originates from a study of shared clonotypes between healthy human individuals. Germline CDR1 is MNHEY and CDR2 is SMNVEV (reference sequence). This CDR3 is built from 14 residues. Trimming stripped 3 bases from V and 4 bases from J, with 10 bases between. Clones were read by immunoSEQ multiplex PCR, and TCRdb kept only the in-frame ones, dropping some. The sample has around 1.9 million clones, 85% to 95% seen once; the top ten hold under 2%.

What was sequenced was naive CD8+ T cells from PBMCs. J is TRBJ2-1 and V is TRBV27; weak D call: TRBD2 (5 bases). The sequence was obtained from a young man in good health. Some clones in this sample may be carry-over from other donors' samples. The CDR3 DNA reads TGTGCCAGCAGTTTCGTGACTACTTACAATGAGCAGTTCTTC. Protein sequence: CASSFVTTYNEQFF.